The source of this T cell receptor (beta chain) is a study of identical twins. This CDR3 comprises 14 residues. The V gene lost 1 base and the J gene lost 6 bases, with 10 bases spanning the gap. CDR1 and CDR2 (germline): SGHVS, FQNEAQ. Unique molecular identifiers were in the cDNA, with template-switch universal primer binding. TCRdb used MiXCR to reprocess the 5' RACE reads, holding one entry per CDR3 protein. The sample carries 500,000 to 600,000 distinct CDR3 sequences, roughly a fifth recorded once. This same sample was also part of a study on T cells expressing NK-cell markers. That report notes: Restriction of the sorted population to alpha-beta TCR T cells was achieved in several experiments with an anti-gamma-delta TCR antibody. There were a handful of donors in whom these clonotypes also led the CD3+CD56-NKG2C+ fraction.

The sample was CD4+ T cells sorted from blood. This TCR derives from a woman aged 18-30 years in good health. This chain joins TRBV7-8 and TRBJ2-1; D is perhaps TRBD1 or TRBD2 (5 bases each). In nucleotides, the CDR3 is TGTGCCAGCAGCTTAGGGGACCTAGGCAATGAGCAGTTCTTC. This translates into CASSLGDLGNEQFF.